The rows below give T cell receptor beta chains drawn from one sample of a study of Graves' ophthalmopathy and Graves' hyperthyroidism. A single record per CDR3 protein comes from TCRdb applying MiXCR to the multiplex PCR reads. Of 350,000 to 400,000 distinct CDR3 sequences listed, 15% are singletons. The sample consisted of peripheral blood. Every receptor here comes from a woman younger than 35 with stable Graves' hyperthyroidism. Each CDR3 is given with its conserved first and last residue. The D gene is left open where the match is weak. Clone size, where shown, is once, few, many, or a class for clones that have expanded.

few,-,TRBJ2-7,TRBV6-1,CASSEHVVLNYEQYF,TGTGCCAGCAGTGAACATGTAGTCCTGAACTACGAGCAGTACTTC
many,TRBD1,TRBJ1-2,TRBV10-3,CAISADRADGYTF,TGTGCCATCAGTGCCGACAGGGCGGACGGCTACACCTTC
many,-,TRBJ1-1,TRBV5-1,CASSLNTVNTEAFF,TGCGCCAGCAGCTTGAACACCGTGAACACTGAAGCTTTCTTT
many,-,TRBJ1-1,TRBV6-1,CASSSSPGILNTEAFF,TGTGCCAGCAGCTCAAGCCCGGGTATCCTGAACACTGAAGCTTTCTTT
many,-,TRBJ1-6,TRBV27,CASSFGMGSPLHF,TGTGCCAGCAGTTTTGGTATGGGTTCACCCCTCCACTTT
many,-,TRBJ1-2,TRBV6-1,CASRVGPNYGYTF,TGTGCCAGCAGGGTCGGTCCTAACTATGGCTACACCTTC
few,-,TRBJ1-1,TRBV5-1,CASSLAGQGAFF,TGCGCCAGCAGCTTGGCCGGGCAGGGAGCTTTCTTT
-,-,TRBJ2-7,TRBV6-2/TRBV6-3,CASRSDSHKEQYF,TGTGCCAGCAGAAGCGACAGCCATAAAGAGCAGTACTTC
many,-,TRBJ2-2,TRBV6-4,CASSPRGDLDTGELFF,TGTGCCAGCTCCCCCAGGGGGGACCTGGACACCGGGGAGCTGTTTTTT
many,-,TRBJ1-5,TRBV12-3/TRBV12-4,CASSSWDRVKPQHF,TGTGCCAGCAGTTCGTGGGACCGAGTTAAGCCCCAGCATTTT
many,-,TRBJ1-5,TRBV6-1,CASSSTDPIRPQHF,TGTGCCAGCAGCTCGACCGACCCTATCAGGCCCCAGCATTTT
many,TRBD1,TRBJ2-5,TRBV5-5,CASSSLGTGMRETQYF,TGTGCCAGCAGCTCCCTCGGGACAGGGATGAGAGAGACCCAGTACTTC
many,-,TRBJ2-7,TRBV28,CASSWADEQYF,TGTGCCAGCAGTTGGGCGGACGAGCAGTACTTC
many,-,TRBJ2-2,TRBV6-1,CASNASRMNTGELFF,TGTGCCAGCAATGCGTCCAGGATGAACACCGGGGAGCTGTTTTTT
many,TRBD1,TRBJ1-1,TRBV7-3,CASSLSGGLITEAFF,TGTGCCAGCAGCTTATCAGGGGGTTTGATCACTGAAGCTTTCTTT
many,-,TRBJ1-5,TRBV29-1,CSVTGSRDQPQHF,TGCAGCGTAACAGGGAGTCGTGATCAGCCCCAGCATTTT
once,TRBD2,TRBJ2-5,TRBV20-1,CSARGLARNLQETQYF,TGCAGTGCCAGGGGACTAGCGCGCAACTTACAAGAGACCCAGTACTTC
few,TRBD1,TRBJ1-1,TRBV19,CASSGRQGNTEAFF,TGTGCCAGTAGTGGTCGACAGGGGAACACTGAAGCTTTCTTT
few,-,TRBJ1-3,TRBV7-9,CASSSGTLRRNTIYF,TGTGCCAGCAGCTCCGGGACATTGAGAAGGAACACCATATATTTT
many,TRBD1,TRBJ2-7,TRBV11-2,CASSLGPRDSYEQYF,TGTGCCAGCAGCTTAGGGCCACGGGACAGCTACGAGCAGTACTTC
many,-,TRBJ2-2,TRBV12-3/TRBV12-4,CASSPTRRDTSFAGELFF,TGTGCCAGCAGTCCCACCCGACGGGACACGTCTTTTGCCGGGGAGCTGTTTTTT
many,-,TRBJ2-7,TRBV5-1,CASSLARGRSDEQYF,TGCGCCAGCAGCTTGGCCCGGGGGCGCAGCGACGAGCAGTACTTC
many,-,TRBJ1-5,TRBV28,CASSLIGGQPQHF,TGTGCCAGCAGTTTAATCGGGGGGCAGCCCCAGCATTTT
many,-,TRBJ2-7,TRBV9,CASSVAADYEQYF,TGTGCCAGCAGCGTAGCGGCTGACTACGAGCAGTACTTC
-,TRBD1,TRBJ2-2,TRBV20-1,CSARRDRGAGELFF,TGCAGTGCTAGGAGGGACAGGGGTGCCGGGGAGCTGTTTTTT
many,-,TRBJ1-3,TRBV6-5,CASSYPAGLNTIYF,TGTGCCAGCAGTTACCCGGCGGGGCTAAACACCATATATTTT
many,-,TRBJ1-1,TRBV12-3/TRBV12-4,CASSHGQPTEAFF,TGTGCCAGCAGCCACGGACAACCCACTGAAGCTTTCTTT
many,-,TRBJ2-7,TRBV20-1,CSALIRASAYEQYF,TGCAGTGCTCTGATAAGGGCCAGTGCCTACGAGCAGTACTTC
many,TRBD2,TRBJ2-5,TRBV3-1,CASSQEGTSGGTYQETQYF,TGTGCCAGCAGCCAAGAAGGGACTAGCGGCGGAACGTACCAAGAGACCCAGTACTTC
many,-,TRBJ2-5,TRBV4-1,CASSQDRAPKETQYF,TGCGCCAGCAGCCAAGACAGGGCCCCCAAAGAGACCCAGTACTTC
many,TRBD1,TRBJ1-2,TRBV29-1,CSVEVGHRGGGYGYTF,TGCAGCGTTGAAGTCGGGCACAGGGGCGGAGGCTATGGCTACACCTTC
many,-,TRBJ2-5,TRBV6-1,CACRGGETQYF,TGTGCTTGCAGGGGAGGAGAGACCCAGTACTTC
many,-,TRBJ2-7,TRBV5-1,CASSLAGDPEQYF,TGCGCCAGCAGCTTGGCGGGAGACCCCGAGCAGTACTTC
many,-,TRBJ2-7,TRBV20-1,CSATWRGPAYEQYF,TGCAGTGCTACTTGGCGGGGGCCAGCCTACGAGCAGTACTTC
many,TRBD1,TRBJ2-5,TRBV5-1,CASSSGQPLETQYF,TGCGCCAGCAGCTCGGGACAGCCCCTAGAGACCCAGTACTTC
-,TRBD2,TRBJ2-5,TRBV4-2,CASSRAGVAETQYF,TGTGCCAGCAGCCGAGCGGGGGTGGCAGAGACCCAGTACTTC
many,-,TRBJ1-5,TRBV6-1,CASSQGHNQPQHF,TGTGCCAGCAGCCAAGGGCACAATCAGCCCCAACATTTT
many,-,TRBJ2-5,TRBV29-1,CSVEKELQETQYF,TGCAGCGTTGAAAAAGAGTTACAAGAGACCCAGTACTTC
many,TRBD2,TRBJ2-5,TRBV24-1,CATSEPGQGMNGPGLAGSGETQYF,TGTGCCACCAGTGAGCCGGGACAGGGAATGAATGGACCGGGACTAGCGGGGTCGGGGGAGACCCAGTACTTC
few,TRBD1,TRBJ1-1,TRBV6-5,CASRLGTDKAFF,TGTGCCAGCAGACTCGGGACAGACAAAGCTTTCTTT
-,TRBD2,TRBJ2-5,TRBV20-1,CSASPPDPGTRGRETQYF,TGCAGTGCTAGCCCCCCAGATCCCGGGACTAGAGGTCGGGAGACCCAGTACTTC
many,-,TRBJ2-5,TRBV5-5,CASSLAVGPETQYF,TGTGCCAGCAGCTTGGCAGTTGGACCCGAGACCCAGTACTTC